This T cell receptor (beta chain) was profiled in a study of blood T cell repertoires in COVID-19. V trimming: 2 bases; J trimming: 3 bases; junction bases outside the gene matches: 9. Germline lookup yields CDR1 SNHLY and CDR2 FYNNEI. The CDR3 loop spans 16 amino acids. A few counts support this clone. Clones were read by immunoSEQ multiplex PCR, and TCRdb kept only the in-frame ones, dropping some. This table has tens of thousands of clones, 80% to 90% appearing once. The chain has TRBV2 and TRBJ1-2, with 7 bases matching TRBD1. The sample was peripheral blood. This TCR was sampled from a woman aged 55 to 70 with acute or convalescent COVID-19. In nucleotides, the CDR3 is TGTGCCAGCAGTGAAAACCCCGACAGGGTCTACTATGGCTACACCTTC. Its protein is CASSENPDRVYYGYTF.